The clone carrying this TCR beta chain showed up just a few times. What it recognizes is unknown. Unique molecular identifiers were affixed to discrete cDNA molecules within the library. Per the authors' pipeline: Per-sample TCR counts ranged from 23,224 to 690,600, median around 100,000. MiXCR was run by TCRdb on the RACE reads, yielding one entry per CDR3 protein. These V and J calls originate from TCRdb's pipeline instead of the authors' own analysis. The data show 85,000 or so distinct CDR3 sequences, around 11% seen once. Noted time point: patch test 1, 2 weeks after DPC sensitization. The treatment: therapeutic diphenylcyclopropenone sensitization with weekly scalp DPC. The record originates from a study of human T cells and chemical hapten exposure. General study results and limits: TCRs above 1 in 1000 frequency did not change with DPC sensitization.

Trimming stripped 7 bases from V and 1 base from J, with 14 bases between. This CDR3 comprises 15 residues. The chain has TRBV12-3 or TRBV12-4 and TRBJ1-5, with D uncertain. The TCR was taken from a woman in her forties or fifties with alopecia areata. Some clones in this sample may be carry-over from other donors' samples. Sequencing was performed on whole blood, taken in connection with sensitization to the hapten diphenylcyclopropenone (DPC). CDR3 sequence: CASTPDGLSNQPQHF. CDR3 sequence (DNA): TGTGCCAGCACTCCCGACGGTTTGAGCAATCAGCCCCAGCATTTT.